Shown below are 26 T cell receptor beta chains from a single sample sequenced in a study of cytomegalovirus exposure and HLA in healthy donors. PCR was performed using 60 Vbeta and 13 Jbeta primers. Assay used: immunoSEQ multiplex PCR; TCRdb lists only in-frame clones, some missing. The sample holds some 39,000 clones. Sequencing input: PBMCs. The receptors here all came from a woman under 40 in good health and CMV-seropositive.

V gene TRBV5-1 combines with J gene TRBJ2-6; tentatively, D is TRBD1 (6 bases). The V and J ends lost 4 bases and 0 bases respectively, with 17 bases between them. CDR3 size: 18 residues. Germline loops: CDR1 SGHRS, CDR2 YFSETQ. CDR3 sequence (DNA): TGCGCCAGCAGCGTGTCAGGGGCCTACAGCTCTGGGGCCAACGTCCTGACTTTC. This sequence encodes CASSVSGAYSSGANVLTF.

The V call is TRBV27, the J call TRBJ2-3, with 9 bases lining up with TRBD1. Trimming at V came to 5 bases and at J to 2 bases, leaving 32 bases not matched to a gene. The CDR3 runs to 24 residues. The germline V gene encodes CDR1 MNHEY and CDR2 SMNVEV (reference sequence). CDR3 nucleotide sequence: TGTGCCAGCAGTACGCGGATCGGCGGACAGGGGCCCATCAGGACTAGACCTGTCACAGATACGCAGTATTTT. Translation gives CASSTRIGGQGPIRTRPVTDTQYF.

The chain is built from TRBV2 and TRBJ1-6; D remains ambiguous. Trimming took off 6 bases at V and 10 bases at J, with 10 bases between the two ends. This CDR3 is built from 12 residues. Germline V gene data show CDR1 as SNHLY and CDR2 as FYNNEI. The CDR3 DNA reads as TGTGCCAGCAGGGGCCAGGAATCACCCCTCCACTTT. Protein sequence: CASRGQESPLHF.

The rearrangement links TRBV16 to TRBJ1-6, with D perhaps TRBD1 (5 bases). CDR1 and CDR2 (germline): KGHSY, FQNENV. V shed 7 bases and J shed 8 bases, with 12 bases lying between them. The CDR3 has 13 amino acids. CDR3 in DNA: TGTGCCAGCACCCCGGGGGGATATTCACCCCTCCACTTT. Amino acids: CASTPGGYSPLHF.

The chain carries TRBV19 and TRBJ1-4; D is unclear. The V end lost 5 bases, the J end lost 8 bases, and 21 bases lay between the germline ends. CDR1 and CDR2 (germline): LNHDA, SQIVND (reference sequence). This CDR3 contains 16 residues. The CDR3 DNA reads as TGTGCCAGTAGTCCGCCCGGAGTCTCCGGAGGGGAAAAACTGTTTTTT. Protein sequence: CASSPPGVSGGEKLFF.

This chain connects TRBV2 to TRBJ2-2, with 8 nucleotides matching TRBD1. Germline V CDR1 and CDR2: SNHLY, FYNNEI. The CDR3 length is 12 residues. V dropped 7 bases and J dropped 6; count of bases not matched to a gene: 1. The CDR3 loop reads CASTQGAGELFF. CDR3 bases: TGTGCCAGCACACAGGGGGCCGGGGAGCTGTTTTTT.

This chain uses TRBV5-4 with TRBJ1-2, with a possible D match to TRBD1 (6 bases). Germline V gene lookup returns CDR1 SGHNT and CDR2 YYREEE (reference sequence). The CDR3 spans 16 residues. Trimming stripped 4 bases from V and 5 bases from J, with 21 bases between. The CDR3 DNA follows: TGTGCCAGCAGCACGATACAGGGTTCGGGAATTTATGGCTACACCTTC. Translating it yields CASSTIQGSGIYGYTF.

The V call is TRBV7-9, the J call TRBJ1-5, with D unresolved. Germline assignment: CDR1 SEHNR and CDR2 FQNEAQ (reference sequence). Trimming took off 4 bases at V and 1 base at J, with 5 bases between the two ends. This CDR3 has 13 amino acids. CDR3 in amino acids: CASSSGSNQPQHF. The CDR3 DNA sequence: TGTGCCAGCAGCTCCGGGAGCAATCAGCCCCAGCATTTT.

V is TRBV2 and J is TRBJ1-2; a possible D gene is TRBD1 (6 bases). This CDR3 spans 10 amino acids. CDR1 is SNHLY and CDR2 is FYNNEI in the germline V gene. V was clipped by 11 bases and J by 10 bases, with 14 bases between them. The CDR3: CASQRGFYTF. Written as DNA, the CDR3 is TGTGCCTCTCAGAGGGGGTTCTACACCTTC.

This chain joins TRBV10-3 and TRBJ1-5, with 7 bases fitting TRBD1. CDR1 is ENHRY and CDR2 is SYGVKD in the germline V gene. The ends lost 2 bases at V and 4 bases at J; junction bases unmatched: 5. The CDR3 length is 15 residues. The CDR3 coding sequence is TGTGCCATCAGTGAGCACAGGGGAGTGAATCAGCCCCAGCATTTT. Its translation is CAISEHRGVNQPQHF.

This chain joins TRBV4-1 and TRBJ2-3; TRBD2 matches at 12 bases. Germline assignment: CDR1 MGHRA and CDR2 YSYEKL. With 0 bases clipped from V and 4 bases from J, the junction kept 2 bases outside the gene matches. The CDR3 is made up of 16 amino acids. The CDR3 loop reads CASSQDASGGADTQYF. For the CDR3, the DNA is TGCGCCAGCAGCCAAGATGCTAGCGGGGGGGCAGATACGCAGTATTTT.

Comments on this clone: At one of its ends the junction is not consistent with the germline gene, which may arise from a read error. The CDR3 region has the DNA TGTGCCAGCAGTTACCGACAGGGCTTCTCCGACAATGAGCAGTTCTTC. Translation gives CASSYRQGFSDNEQFF. The chain couples TRBV6-5 to TRBJ2-1; TRBD1 matches at 7 bases. This CDR3 has 16 residues. Germline V gene lookup returns CDR1 MNHEY and CDR2 SVGAGI.

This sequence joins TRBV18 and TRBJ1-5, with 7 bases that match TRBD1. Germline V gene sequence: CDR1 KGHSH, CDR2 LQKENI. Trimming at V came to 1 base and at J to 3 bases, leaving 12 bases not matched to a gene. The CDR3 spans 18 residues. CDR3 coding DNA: TGTGCCAGCTCACCACGGGGACAGACTCTGGGTAACAATCAGCCCCAGCATTTT. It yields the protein CASSPRGQTLGNNQPQHF.

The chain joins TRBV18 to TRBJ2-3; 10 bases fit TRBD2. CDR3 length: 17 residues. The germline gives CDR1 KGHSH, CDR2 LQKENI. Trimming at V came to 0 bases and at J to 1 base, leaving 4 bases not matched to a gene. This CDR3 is CASSPPVTSGGTDTQYF. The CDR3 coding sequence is TGTGCCAGCTCACCACCCGTCACTAGCGGGGGCACAGATACGCAGTATTTT. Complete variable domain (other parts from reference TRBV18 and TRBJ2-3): NAGVMQNPRHLVRRRGQEARLRCSPMKGHSHVYWYRQLPEEGLKFMVYLQKENIIDESGMPKERFSAEFPKEGPSILRIQQVVRGDSAAYFCASSPPVTSGGTDTQYFGPGTRLTVL.

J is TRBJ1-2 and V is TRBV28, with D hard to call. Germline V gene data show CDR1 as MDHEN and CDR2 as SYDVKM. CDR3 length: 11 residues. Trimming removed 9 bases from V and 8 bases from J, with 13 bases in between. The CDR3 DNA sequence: TGTGCCAGTTATACACTATGGGGCTACACCTTC. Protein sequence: CASYTLWGYTF.

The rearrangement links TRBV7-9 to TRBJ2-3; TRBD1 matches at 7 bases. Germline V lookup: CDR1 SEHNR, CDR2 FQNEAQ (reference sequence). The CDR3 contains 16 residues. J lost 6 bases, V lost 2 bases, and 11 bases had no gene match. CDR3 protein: CASSLRGGQRVDTQYF. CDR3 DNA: TGTGCCAGCAGCTTAAGAGGGGGACAGAGAGTGGATACGCAGTATTTT.

Here the CDR3 reads CASSRQGAHLKDEQYF. The DNA of the CDR3 is TGTGCCAGCAGTCGACAGGGGGCGCATCTCAAGGACGAGCAGTACTTC. The gene calls are TRBV6-6 and TRBJ2-7, with 10 bases lining up with TRBD1. This CDR3 spans 16 amino acids. The V and J ends lost 5 bases and 5 bases, in that order; junction bases with no gene match: 12. Per germline, CDR1 MNHNY and CDR2 SVGAGI (reference sequence).

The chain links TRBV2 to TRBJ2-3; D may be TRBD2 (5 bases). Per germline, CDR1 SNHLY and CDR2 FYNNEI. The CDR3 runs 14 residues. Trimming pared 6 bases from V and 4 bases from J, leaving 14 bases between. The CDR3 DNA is TGTGCCAGCAGCCCCGTGAGGGCCTCAGATACGCAGTATTTT. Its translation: CASSPVRASDTQYF.

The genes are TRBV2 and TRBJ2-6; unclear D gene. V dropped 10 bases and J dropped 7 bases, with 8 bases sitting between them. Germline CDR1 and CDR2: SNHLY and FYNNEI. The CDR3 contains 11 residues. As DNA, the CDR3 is TGTGCCATCGACATCGCCAACGTCCTGACTTTC. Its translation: CAIDIANVLTF.

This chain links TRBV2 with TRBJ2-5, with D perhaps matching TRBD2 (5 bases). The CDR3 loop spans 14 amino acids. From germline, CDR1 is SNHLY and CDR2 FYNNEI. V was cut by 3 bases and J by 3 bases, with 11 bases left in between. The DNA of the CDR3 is TGTGCCAGCAGTGACCGTTCTAGCAAAGAGACCCAGTACTTC. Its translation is CASSDRSSKETQYF.

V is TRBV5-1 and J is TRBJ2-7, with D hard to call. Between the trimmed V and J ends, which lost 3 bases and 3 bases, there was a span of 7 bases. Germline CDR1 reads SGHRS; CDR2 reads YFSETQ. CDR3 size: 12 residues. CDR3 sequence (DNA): TGCGCCAGCAGCTCGAACAGCTACGAGCAGTACTTC. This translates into CASSSNSYEQYF.

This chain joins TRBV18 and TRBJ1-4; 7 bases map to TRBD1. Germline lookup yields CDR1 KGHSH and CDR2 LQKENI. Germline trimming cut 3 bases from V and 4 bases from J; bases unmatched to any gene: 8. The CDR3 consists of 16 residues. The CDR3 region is CASSPRTGRLNEKLFF. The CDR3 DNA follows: TGTGCCAGCTCACCGAGGACAGGACGACTTAATGAAAAACTGTTTTTT.

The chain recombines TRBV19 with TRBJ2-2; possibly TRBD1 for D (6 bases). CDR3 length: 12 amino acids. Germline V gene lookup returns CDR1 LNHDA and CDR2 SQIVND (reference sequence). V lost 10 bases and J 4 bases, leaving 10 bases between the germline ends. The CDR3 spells CAIGQSTGELFF. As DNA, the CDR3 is TGTGCCATCGGACAGTCCACCGGGGAGCTGTTTTTT.

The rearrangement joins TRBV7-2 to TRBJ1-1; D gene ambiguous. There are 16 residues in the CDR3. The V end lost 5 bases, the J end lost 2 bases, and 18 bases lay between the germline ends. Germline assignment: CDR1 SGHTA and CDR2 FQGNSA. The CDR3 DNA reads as TGTGCCAGCAGCGCTCATCCTCGGGGATTAAACACTGAAGCTTTCTTT. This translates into CASSAHPRGLNTEAFF.

The CDR3 reads CASSSSTTNYGYTF. The CDR3 DNA follows: TGTGCCAGCAGCTCTTCGACAACAAACTATGGCTACACCTTC. This chain joins TRBV11-3 and TRBJ1-2; D not resolved. Trimming cost V 4 bases and J 2 bases, with 11 bases left between them. Germline V gene data show CDR1 as SGHNT and CDR2 as YENEEA. The CDR3 covers 14 residues. The whole variable domain, remainder taken from reference TRBV11-3 and TRBJ1-2, is EAGVVQSPRYKIIEKKQPVAFWCNPISGHNTLYWYLQNLGQGPELLIRYENEEAVDDSQLPKDRFSAERLKGVDSTLKIQPAELGDSAVYLCASSSSTTNYGYTFGSGTRLTVV.

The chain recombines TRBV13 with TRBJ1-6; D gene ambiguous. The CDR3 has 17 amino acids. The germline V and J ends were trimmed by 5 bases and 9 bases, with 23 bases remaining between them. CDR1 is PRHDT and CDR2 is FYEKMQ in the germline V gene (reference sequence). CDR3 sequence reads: CASSPPAVLNRGSPLHF. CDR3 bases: TGTGCCAGCAGCCCCCCGGCTGTCTTAAACCGGGGTTCACCCCTCCACTTT.